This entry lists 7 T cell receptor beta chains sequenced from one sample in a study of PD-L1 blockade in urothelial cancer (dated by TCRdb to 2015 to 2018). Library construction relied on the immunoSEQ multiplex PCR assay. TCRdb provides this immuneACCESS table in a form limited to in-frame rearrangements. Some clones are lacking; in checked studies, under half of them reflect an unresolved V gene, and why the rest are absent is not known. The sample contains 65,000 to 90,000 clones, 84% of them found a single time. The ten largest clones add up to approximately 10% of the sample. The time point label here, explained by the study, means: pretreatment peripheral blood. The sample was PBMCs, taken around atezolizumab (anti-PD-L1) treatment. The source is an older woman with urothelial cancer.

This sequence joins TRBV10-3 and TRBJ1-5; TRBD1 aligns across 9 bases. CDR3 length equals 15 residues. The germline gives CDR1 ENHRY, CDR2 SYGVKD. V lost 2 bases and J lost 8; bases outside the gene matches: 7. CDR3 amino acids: CAISETTGGGEPQHF. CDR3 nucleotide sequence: TGTGCCATCAGTGAGACCACAGGGGGCGGGGAGCCCCAGCATTTT.

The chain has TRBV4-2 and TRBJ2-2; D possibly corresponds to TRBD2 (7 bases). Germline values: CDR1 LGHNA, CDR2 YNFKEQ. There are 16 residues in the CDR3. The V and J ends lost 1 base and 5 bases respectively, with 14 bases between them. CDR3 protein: CASSQGDGGRTGELFF. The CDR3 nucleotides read TGTGCCAGCAGCCAAGGGGACGGGGGGCGGACCGGGGAGCTGTTTTTT.

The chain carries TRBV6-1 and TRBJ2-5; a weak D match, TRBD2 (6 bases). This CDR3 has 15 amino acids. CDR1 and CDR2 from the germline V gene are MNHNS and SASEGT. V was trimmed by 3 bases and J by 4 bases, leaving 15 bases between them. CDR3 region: CASSDGTWAGETQYF. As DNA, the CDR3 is TGTGCCAGCAGTGATGGGACTTGGGCCGGAGAGACCCAGTACTTC.

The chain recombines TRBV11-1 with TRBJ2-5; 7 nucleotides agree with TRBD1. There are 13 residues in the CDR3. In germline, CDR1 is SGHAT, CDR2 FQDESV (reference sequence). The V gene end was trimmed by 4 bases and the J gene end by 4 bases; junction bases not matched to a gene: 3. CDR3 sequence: CASSSHRGETQYF. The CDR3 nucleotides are TGTGCCAGCAGCTCCCACAGGGGAGAGACCCAGTACTTC.

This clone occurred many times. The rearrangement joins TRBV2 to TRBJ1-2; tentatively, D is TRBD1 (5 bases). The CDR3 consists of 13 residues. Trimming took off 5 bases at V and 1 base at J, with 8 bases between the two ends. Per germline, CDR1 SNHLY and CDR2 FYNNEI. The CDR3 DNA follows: TGTGCCAGCAGTCCGGACATTAACTATGGCTACACCTTC. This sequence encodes CASSPDINYGYTF.

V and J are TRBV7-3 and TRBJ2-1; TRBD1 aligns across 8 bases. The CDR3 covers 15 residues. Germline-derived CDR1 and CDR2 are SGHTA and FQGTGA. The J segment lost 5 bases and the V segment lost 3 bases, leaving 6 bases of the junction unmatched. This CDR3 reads CASSLSQGAHNEQFF. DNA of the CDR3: TGTGCCAGCAGCTTGTCTCAGGGGGCCCACAATGAGCAGTTCTTC.

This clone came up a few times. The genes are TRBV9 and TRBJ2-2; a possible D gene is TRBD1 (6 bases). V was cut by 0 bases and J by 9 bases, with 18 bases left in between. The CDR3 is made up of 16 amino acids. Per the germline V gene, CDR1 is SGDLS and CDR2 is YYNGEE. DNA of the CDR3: TGTGCCAGCAGCGTAGATTATTCTCGTGGGGGCCGGGAGCTGTTTTTT. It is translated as CASSVDYSRGGRELFF.